What follows are 18 T cell receptor beta chains derived from one specimen sequenced in a study of shared clonotypes between healthy human individuals. Sequenced by immunoSEQ multiplex PCR; TCRdb stores in-frame clones only, minus some. The sample holds 2.3 million or so clones, roughly 93% seen once. The specimen was naive CD4+ T cells from PBMCs. Documented subset: CD45RA+ positively selected. These TCRs come from a young man in good health. Some clones in this sample may be carry-over from other donors' samples.

This chain joins TRBV7-3 and TRBJ2-7, with TRBD2 as a possible D gene (6 bases). Germline V gene sequence: CDR1 SGHTA, CDR2 FQGTGA. Trimming took off 0 bases at V and 0 bases at J, with 9 bases between the two ends. The CDR3 loop spans 15 amino acids. The CDR3 coding sequence is TGTGCCAGCAGCTTAACGAGGACTATCTCCTACGAGCAGTACTTC. Residues: CASSLTRTISYEQYF. The full variable domain, rest sourced from reference TRBV7-3 and TRBJ2-7, is GAGVSQTPSNKVTEKGKYVELRCDPISGHTALYWYRQSLGQGPEFLIYFQGTGAADDSGLPNDRFFAVRPEGSVSTLKIQRTERGDSAVYLCASSLTRTISYEQYFGPGTRLTVT.

With respect to this clone: Other DNA sequences from this sample encode an identical CDR3 as well. This chain connects TRBV29-1 to TRBJ2-3; the D is unclear. The CDR3 extends over 13 amino acids. The ends were cut back, 1 base at V and 2 bases at J, with 7 bases in the middle. Germline CDR1 reads SQVTM; CDR2 reads ANQGSEA. This CDR3 reads CSVEGRSTDTQYF. CDR3 DNA: TGCAGCGTTGAAGGACGGTCCACAGATACGCAGTATTTT.

V is TRBV5-1 and J is TRBJ1-1; D is undetermined. Germline V gene lookup returns CDR1 SGHRS and CDR2 YFSETQ. The CDR3 spans 13 residues. V lost 4 bases, J lost 0 bases, and 7 bases lay in between. The CDR3 loop is CASSLPLNTEAFF. The CDR3 DNA is TGCGCCAGCAGCCTCCCTCTGAACACTGAAGCTTTCTTT. The variable domain in full, completed from reference TRBV5-1 and TRBJ1-1, reads KAGVTQTPRYLIKTRGQQVTLSCSPISGHRSVSWYQQTPGQGLQFLFEYFSETQRNKGNFPGRFSGRQFSNSRSEMNVSTLELGDSALYLCASSLPLNTEAFFGQGTRLTVV.

Comment on this clone: Other nucleotide sequences in the sample specify the same CDR3. This sequence joins TRBV28 and TRBJ2-7; 8 positions match TRBD1. The length of the CDR3 is 12 residues. Germline CDR1 MDHEN, CDR2 SYDVKM. Trimming took 6 bases from V and 4 from J; bases not matched to a gene: 2. CDR3 nucleotides: TGTGCCAGCAGAAGGACAGGGTACGAGCAGTACTTC. Translating gives CASRRTGYEQYF.

The chain is built from TRBV11-3 and TRBJ2-1, with 7 bases lining up with TRBD2. CDR3 size: 14 residues. Germline values: CDR1 SGHNT, CDR2 YENEEA. Unmatched junction bases numbered 4, after V lost 1 base and J lost 7 bases. As DNA, the CDR3 is TGTGCCAGCAGCTTAGGCGGGAGTAAAAATGAGCAGTTCTTC. As protein: CASSLGGSKNEQFF.

J is TRBJ1-1 and V is TRBV28, with 7 bases matching TRBD1. Germline V gene lookup returns CDR1 MDHEN and CDR2 SYDVKM. The J segment lost 2 bases and the V segment lost 4 bases, leaving 10 bases of the junction unmatched. The CDR3 is 16 amino acids. CDR3: CASSSLPGTANTEAFF. The CDR3 region has the DNA TGTGCCAGCAGTTCGCTCCCCGGGACAGCCAACACTGAAGCTTTCTTT.

The chain links TRBV15 to TRBJ2-1; TRBD2 agrees at 10 bases. V dropped 5 bases and J dropped 4; count of bases not matched to a gene: 5. Germline V gene sequence: CDR1 LNHNV, CDR2 YYDKDF (reference sequence). The CDR3 extends over 15 amino acids. This CDR3 reads CATSFGLADYNEQFF. CDR3 bases: TGTGCCACCAGCTTCGGACTAGCGGATTACAATGAGCAGTTCTTC.

The chain is built from TRBV7-8 and TRBJ1-1; D gene unclear. Germline V gene sequence: CDR1 SGHVS, CDR2 FQNEAQ. Trimming left V 3 bases short and J 1 base short, with 9 bases between. The CDR3 consists of 14 residues. The CDR3 DNA reads as TGTGCCAGCAGCTTTCTAGGAGCGAACACTGAAGCTTTCTTT. Its translation is CASSFLGANTEAFF.

This chain uses TRBV7-2 with TRBJ2-7; 10 bases are shared with TRBD2. J was trimmed by 0 bases and V by 5 bases; bases with no gene match: 10. This CDR3 region has 17 residues. Germline V lookup: CDR1 SGHTA, CDR2 FQGNSA. CDR3 bases: TGTGCCAGCAGCCCCTCCGGAGCGGGAGGGGCCTCCTACGAGCAGTACTTC. Encoded protein: CASSPSGAGGASYEQYF.

For this clone: A junction boundary mismatches the germline segment, possibly from a read error. The chain recombines TRBV19 with TRBJ1-6; D is unresolved. This CDR3 is 15 amino acids long. CDR1 and CDR2 from the germline V gene are LNHDA and SQIVND (reference sequence). The CDR3 sequence: CASSPQSSYSSPLHF. CDR3 in DNA: TGTGCCAGTAGCCCACAGAGCTCCTATAGTTCACCCCTCCACTTT.

The chain employs TRBV7-9 and TRBJ2-7, with a tentative D call TRBD2 (5 bases). Germline V gene sequence: CDR1 SEHNR, CDR2 FQNEAQ (reference sequence). This CDR3 comprises 14 residues. The V gene lost 1 base and the J gene lost 4 bases, with 11 bases spanning the gap. This CDR3 reads CASSLDSGGYEQYF. The CDR3 DNA reads as TGTGCCAGCAGCTTAGACTCGGGCGGGTACGAGCAGTACTTC.

Notes on this clone: The same CDR3 is also encoded by other DNA sequences in this sample. The rearrangement joins TRBV5-1 to TRBJ2-5, with D possibly matching TRBD1 (5 bases). The CDR3 runs 14 residues. Trimming took off 4 bases at V and 1 base at J, with 11 bases between the two ends. Germline V lookup: CDR1 SGHRS, CDR2 YFSETQ. The CDR3 sequence: CASSPGQSQETQYF. CDR3 DNA: TGCGCCAGCAGCCCAGGGCAGTCCCAAGAGACCCAGTACTTC.

The chain recombines TRBV7-8 with TRBJ2-3; the D is unclear. The CDR3 is 16 residues long. CDR1 is SGHVS, CDR2 FQNEAQ, per germline. V lost 0 bases and J 2 bases, leaving 12 bases between the germline ends. DNA of the CDR3: TGTGCCAGCAGCTTAGCTTCGAATCGAGCCACAGATACGCAGTATTTT. The encoded protein is CASSLASNRATDTQYF.

Concerning this clone: The identical CDR3 is also encoded by other nucleotide sequences in the sample. J is TRBJ1-1 and V is TRBV5-1, with 8 bases aligning to TRBD1. The CDR3 has 14 amino acids. With V trimmed by 2 bases and J by 4 bases, 4 bases remained unmatched. The V gene's germline CDR1 is SGHRS and CDR2 YFSETQ. CDR3 amino acids: CASSLQGGGTEAFF. CDR3 coding DNA: TGCGCCAGCAGCTTACAGGGGGGTGGCACTGAAGCTTTCTTT. Filled out from reference TRBV5-1 and TRBJ1-1, the complete variable domain reads KAGVTQTPRYLIKTRGQQVTLSCSPISGHRSVSWYQQTPGQGLQFLFEYFSETQRNKGNFPGRFSGRQFSNSRSEMNVSTLELGDSALYLCASSLQGGGTEAFFGQGTRLTVV.

This clone was counted once. V gene TRBV19 combines with J gene TRBJ2-1; D not resolved. CDR1 LNHDA and CDR2 SQIVND come from the germline V gene (reference sequence). The CDR3 is made up of 16 amino acids. V lost 3 bases and J 0 bases, leaving 12 bases between the germline ends. CDR3 nucleotide sequence: TGTGCCAGTAGTATGGGCAACGAAAGCTCCTACAATGAGCAGTTCTTC. Its protein product is CASSMGNESSYNEQFF.

This chain connects TRBV14 to TRBJ1-3; the D is unclear. Germline loops: CDR1 SGHDN, CDR2 FVKESK. The CDR3 runs to 14 residues. V gave up 4 bases and J gave up 4 bases, with 11 bases separating them. CDR3 sequence: CASSLGVGGNTIYF. For the CDR3, the DNA is TGTGCCAGCAGCCTCGGGGTCGGAGGAAACACCATATATTTT.

This chain's CDR3 is CASRLDRVHEQYF. CDR3 coding DNA: TGTGCCAGCAGACTGGACAGGGTCCACGAGCAGTACTTC. The V gene is TRBV28, the J gene TRBJ2-7, with TRBD1 matching 8 bases. This CDR3 region has 13 residues. The germline gives CDR1 MDHEN, CDR2 SYDVKM. V lost 6 bases to trimming and J lost 5 bases; unmatched junction nucleotides: 6.

The chain has TRBV6-4 and TRBJ2-3, with 7 bases that match TRBD1. The V and J ends lost 4 bases and 6 bases, in that order; junction bases with no gene match: 16. CDR3 length: 17 residues. CDR1 is MRHNA and CDR2 is SNTAGT in the germline V gene. As DNA, the CDR3 is TGTGCCAGCAGTGTAGGAGCGGTTGGGACAGCCCCGGATACGCAGTATTTT. Translated, it gives CASSVGAVGTAPDTQYF.